Listed below are T cell receptor beta chains from one sample, sequenced in a study of blood T cell repertoires in COVID-19. Sequenced by immunoSEQ multiplex PCR; TCRdb stores in-frame clones only, minus some. The sample includes around 40,000 clones, approximately 79% of them seen just once. Material for sequencing was peripheral blood. These receptors were obtained from a woman of 80 years or more with acute or convalescent COVID-19. Both conserved end residues are part of each CDR3. A D gene is named only where the DNA matches it firmly. Some rows have no size entry. The others give once, few or many, or a class for an expanded clone.

abundance: few
j_gene: TRBJ2-4
v_gene: TRBV4-1
d_gene: .
CDR3nt: TGCGCCAGCAGCCAAGACAGTTTTCAGTACTTC
CDR3aa: CASSQDSFQYF

abundance: .
j_gene: TRBJ1-1
v_gene: TRBV10-3
d_gene: .
CDR3nt: TGTGCCACAGGTGGGAATGGGACACCAGGGACTGAAGCTTTCTTT
CDR3aa: CATGGNGTPGTEAFF

abundance: .
j_gene: TRBJ2-3
v_gene: TRBV30
d_gene: TRBD2
CDR3nt: TGTGCCTGGAGCGAAGCAGCTCTAGCGGGTGTGGTAGATACGCAGTATTTT
CDR3aa: CAWSEAALAGVVDTQYF

abundance: .
j_gene: TRBJ1-5
v_gene: TRBV11-2
d_gene: TRBD1
CDR3nt: TGTGCCAGCAGTCAGGGGGCGAGGCCCAATCAGCCCCAGCATTTT
CDR3aa: CASSQGARPNQPQHF

abundance: .
j_gene: TRBJ1-1
v_gene: TRBV18
d_gene: TRBD1
CDR3nt: TGTGCCAGCTCACCACGACAGGGACAGGGGTTTTGGGCTTTCTTT
CDR3aa: CASSPRQGQGFWAFF

abundance: .
j_gene: TRBJ1-2
v_gene: TRBV2
d_gene: .
CDR3nt: TGTGCCAGCAGTGGGGGCAGGGCTAACTATGGCTACACCTTC
CDR3aa: CASSGGRANYGYTF

abundance: .
j_gene: TRBJ1-2
v_gene: TRBV18
d_gene: TRBD1
CDR3nt: TGTGCCAGCTCACCAGGACAGGGAGCGGTCTATGGCTACACCTTC
CDR3aa: CASSPGQGAVYGYTF

abundance: .
j_gene: TRBJ2-5
v_gene: TRBV7-2
d_gene: TRBD1
CDR3nt: TGTGCCAGCAGCCCGATGACAGGGAAAGAGACCCAGTACTTC
CDR3aa: CASSPMTGKETQYF

abundance: .
j_gene: TRBJ2-2
v_gene: TRBV5-6
d_gene: TRBD2
CDR3nt: TGTGCCAGCAGCGTGGGGCAGGGAGGGACCGGGGAGCTGTTTTTT
CDR3aa: CASSVGQGGTGELFF

abundance: .
j_gene: TRBJ1-2
v_gene: TRBV11-2
d_gene: TRBD1
CDR3nt: TGTGCCAGCAGCTCGTTGACAGGGGCGGGCTATGGCTACACCTTC
CDR3aa: CASSSLTGAGYGYTF

abundance: .
j_gene: TRBJ1-1
v_gene: TRBV2
d_gene: .
CDR3nt: TGTGCCAGCAGTGGAGGACTTAACACTGAAGCTTTCTTT
CDR3aa: CASSGGLNTEAFF

abundance: .
j_gene: TRBJ2-3
v_gene: TRBV28
d_gene: .
CDR3nt: TGTGCCAGCAGTTTACTAACGGGATCCACAGATACGCAGTATTTT
CDR3aa: CASSLLTGSTDTQYF

abundance: once
j_gene: TRBJ1-3
v_gene: TRBV9
d_gene: .
CDR3nt: TGTGCCAGCAGCGGGGAGCCTGGAAACACCATATATTTT
CDR3aa: CASSGEPGNTIYF

abundance: .
j_gene: TRBJ1-5
v_gene: TRBV7-6
d_gene: .
CDR3nt: TGTGCCAGCAGCTTACAATCCGGGGGCAATCAGCCCCAGCATTTT
CDR3aa: CASSLQSGGNQPQHF

abundance: .
j_gene: TRBJ1-5
v_gene: TRBV20-1
d_gene: .
CDR3nt: TGCAGTGCTAGTCTCCTCGGGGGAAGCCATCAGCCCCAGCATTTT
CDR3aa: CSASLLGGSHQPQHF

abundance: .
j_gene: TRBJ2-2
v_gene: TRBV18
d_gene: .
CDR3nt: TGTGCCAGCTCAAGAAGACTGAACACCGGGGAGCTGTTTTTT
CDR3aa: CASSRRLNTGELFF